This T cell receptor beta chain was sequenced during a study of blood T cell repertoires in COVID-19. In the study overall: Some COVID-19 samples were acute and others convalescent; all came from the United States, Italy and Spain. Sample material is recorded as cDNA or gDNA derived from T cells, B-cell-depleted T cells, or PBMCs.

Sequencing used immunoSEQ multiplex PCR; TCRdb keeps in-frame clones, though not all of them. The repertoire holds more than 350,000 clones, with about 88% as singletons. The germline gives CDR1 SGHAT, CDR2 FQNNGV. The CDR3 contains 19 residues. After removal of 4 bases from V and 5 bases from J, the junction contained 18 bases not matched to a gene. The material sequenced was PBMCs or T cells enriched from blood (not recorded which). The chain has TRBV11-2 and TRBJ2-5, with TRBD2 matching 11 bases. The receptor was isolated from a young woman who had been exposed to COVID-19. The DNA of the CDR3 is TGTGCCAGCAGCTCTCATAAACCCACACTAGCGGGAGAGGCGGAGACCCAGTACTTC. Translation gives CASSSHKPTLAGEAETQYF.